The TCR beta chain described here comes from a study of vaccination and CD4 T cells after COVID-19. The V gene lost 5 bases and the J gene lost 4 bases, with 12 bases spanning the gap. In germline, CDR1 is MNHEY, CDR2 SMNVEV (reference sequence). This CDR3 is built from 14 residues. Cultured CD4+ T-cell DNA underwent Oncomine TCR Beta short-read sequencing. Genomic DNA extraction was carried out from cultured CD4+ T cells. TCRdb redid the calling of the PCR reads with MiXCR, one entry per CDR3 protein. The table has 7,500 or so distinct CDR3 sequences, roughly 50% seen once. The treatment is: roughly 11-day PBMC culture with coronavirus spike peptide pools or control peptides (ViraFEST assay). Pre-COVID-19 pandemic sampling (2011-2018) yielded the unexposed donor's CD4+ T cells. Under the ViraFEST approach, antigen-specific T cells were expanded with peptide pools and TCRs subsequently sequenced. This clonotype was observed a handful of times. Its antigen is as yet unknown.

Input material: CD4+ T cells from blood, cultured in vitro. This chain joins TRBV27 and TRBJ1-5; D possibly corresponds to TRBD1 (5 bases). This sequence originates from a human donor in good health. The CDR3 region is CASSRSQGNQPQHF. CDR3 in DNA: TGTGCCAGCAGTCGTTCCCAGGGTAATCAGCCCCAGCATTTT.